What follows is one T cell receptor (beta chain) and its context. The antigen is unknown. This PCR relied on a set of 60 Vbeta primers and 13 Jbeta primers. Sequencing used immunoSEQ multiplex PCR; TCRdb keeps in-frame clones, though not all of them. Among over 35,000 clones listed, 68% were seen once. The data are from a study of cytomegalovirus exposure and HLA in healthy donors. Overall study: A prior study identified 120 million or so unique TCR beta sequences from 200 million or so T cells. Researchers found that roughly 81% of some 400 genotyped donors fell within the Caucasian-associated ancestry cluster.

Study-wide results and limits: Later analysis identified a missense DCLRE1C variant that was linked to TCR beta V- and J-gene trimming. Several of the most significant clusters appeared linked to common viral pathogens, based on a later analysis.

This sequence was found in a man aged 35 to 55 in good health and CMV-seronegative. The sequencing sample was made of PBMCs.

DNA for the CDR3: TGTGCCAGCAGTTTCACCGGGACAGGGGACGAGCAGTACTTC. Encoded protein: CASSFTGTGDEQYF. The chain recombines TRBV27 with TRBJ2-7; TRBD1 matches at 10 bases. Trimming took 3 bases from V and 5 from J; bases not matched to a gene: 4. CDR1 is MNHEY and CDR2 is SMNVEV in the germline V gene (reference sequence). This CDR3 has 14 amino acids.